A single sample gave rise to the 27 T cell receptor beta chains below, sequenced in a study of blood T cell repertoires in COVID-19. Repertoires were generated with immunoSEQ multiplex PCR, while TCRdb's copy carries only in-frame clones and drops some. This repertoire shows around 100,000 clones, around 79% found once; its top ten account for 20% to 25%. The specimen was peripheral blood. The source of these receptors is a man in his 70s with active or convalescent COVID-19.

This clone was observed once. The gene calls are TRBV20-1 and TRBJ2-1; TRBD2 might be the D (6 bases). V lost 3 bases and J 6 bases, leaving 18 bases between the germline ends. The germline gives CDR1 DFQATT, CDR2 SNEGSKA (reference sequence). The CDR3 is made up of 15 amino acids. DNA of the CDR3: TGCAGTGCTAGTAAGGCGGGGCTTCGGAGCAATGAGCAGTTCTTC. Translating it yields CSASKAGLRSNEQFF.

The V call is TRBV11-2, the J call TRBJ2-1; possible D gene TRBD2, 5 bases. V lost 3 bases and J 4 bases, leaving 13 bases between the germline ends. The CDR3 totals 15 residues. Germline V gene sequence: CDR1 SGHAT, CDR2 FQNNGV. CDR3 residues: CASSLASGPYNEQFF. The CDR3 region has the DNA TGTGCCAGCAGCTTGGCAAGCGGTCCTTACAATGAGCAGTTCTTC. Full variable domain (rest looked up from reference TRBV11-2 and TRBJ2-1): EAGVAQSPRYKIIEKRQSVAFWCNPISGHATLYWYQQILGQGPKLLIQFQNNGVVDDSQLPKDRFSAERLKGVDSTLKIQPAKLEDSAVYLCASSLASGPYNEQFFGPGTRLTVL.

CDR3 DNA sequence: TGTGCCAGCAGTCCTTATGGACTAGCGGGGGAGACCCAGTACTTC. It translates to CASSPYGLAGETQYF. The V call is TRBV2, the J call TRBJ2-5; the match to TRBD2 covers 12 bases. The CDR3 is 15 amino acids. J lost 5 bases, V lost 5 bases, and 6 bases had no gene match. Germline CDR1 SNHLY, CDR2 FYNNEI.

DNA for the CDR3: TGTGCCAGCAGCTTAAGGGACAGGGGGATGAGTGGCTACACCTTC. It encodes CASSLRDRGMSGYTF. The chain recombines TRBV5-6 with TRBJ1-2; TRBD1 agrees at 11 bases. The CDR3 is 15 amino acids. Trimming cost V 2 bases and J 7 bases; bases outside gene matches: 7. From germline, CDR1 is SGHDT and CDR2 YYEEEE.

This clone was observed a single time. CDR3 nucleotides: TGTGCCAGCAGCTCGGGACTAGCGGAAGAGACCCAGTACTTC. Translating it yields CASSSGLAEETQYF. The V gene is TRBV5-5, the J gene TRBJ2-5; TRBD2 matches 11 bases. This CDR3 region has 14 residues. The J segment lost 3 bases and the V segment lost 3 bases, leaving 1 base of the junction unmatched. Germline-derived CDR1 and CDR2 are SGHKS and YYEKEE (reference sequence).

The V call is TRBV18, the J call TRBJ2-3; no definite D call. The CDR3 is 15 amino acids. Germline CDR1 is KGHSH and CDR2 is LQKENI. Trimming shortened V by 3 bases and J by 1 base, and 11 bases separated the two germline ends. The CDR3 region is CASSPRGSRTDTQYF. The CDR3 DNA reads TGTGCCAGCTCACCGAGAGGCTCGCGCACAGATACGCAGTATTTT.

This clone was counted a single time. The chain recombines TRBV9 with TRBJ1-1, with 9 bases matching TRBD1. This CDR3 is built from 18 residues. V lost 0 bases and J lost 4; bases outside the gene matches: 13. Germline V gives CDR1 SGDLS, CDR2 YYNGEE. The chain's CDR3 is CASSVVSNGTGSSTEAFF. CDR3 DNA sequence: TGTGCCAGCAGCGTAGTCTCGAACGGGACAGGGAGCAGCACTGAAGCTTTCTTT.

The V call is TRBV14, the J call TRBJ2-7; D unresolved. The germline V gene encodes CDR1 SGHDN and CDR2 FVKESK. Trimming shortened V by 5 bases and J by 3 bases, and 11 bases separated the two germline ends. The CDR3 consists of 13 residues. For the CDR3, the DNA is TGTGCCAGCAGCTCCGGGTGGTACTACGAGCAGTACTTC. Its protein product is CASSSGWYYEQYF.

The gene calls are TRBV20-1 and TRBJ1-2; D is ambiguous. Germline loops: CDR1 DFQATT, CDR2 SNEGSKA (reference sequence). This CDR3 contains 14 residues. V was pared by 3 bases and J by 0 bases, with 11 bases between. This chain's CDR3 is CSASGRNTNYGYTF. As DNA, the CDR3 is TGCAGTGCTAGTGGGCGGAATACTAACTATGGCTACACCTTC.

CDR3 bases: TGTGCCAGCAGCGCCGGGACTAGCGGGGGGGCGGATACGCAGTATTTT. This gives the protein CASSAGTSGGADTQYF. The chain uses TRBV5-4 and TRBJ2-3, with TRBD2 matching over 16 bases. This CDR3 is 16 amino acids long. V lost 4 bases, J lost 6 bases, and 5 bases stayed unmatched. From germline, CDR1 is SGHNT and CDR2 YYREEE (reference sequence).

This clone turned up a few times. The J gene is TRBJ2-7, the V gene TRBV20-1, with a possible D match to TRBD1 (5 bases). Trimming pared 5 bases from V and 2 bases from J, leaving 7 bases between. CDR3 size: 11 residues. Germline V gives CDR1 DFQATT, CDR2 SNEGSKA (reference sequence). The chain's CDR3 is CSAPGTYEQYF. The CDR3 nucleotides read TGCAGTGCTCCAGGGACCTACGAGCAGTACTTC.

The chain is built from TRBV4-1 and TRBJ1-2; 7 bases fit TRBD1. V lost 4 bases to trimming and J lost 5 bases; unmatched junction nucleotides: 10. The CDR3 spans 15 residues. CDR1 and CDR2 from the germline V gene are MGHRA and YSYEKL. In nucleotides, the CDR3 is TGCGCCAGCAGCCTCCCCGACAGGGACCTTTATGGCTACACCTTC. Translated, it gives CASSLPDRDLYGYTF.

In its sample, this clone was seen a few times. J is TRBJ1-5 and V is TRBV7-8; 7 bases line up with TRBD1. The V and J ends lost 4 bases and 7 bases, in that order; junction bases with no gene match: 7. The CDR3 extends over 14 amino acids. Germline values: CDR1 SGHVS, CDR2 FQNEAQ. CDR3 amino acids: CASSWGTGEQPQHF. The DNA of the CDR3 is TGTGCCAGCAGCTGGGGAACAGGGGAACAGCCCCAGCATTTT. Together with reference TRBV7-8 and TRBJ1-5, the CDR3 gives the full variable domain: GAGVSQSPRYKVAKRGQDVALRCDPISGHVSLFWYQQALGQGPEFLTYFQNEAQLDKSGLPSDRFFAERPEGSVSTLKIQRTQQEDSAVYLCASSWGTGEQPQHFGDGTRLSIL.

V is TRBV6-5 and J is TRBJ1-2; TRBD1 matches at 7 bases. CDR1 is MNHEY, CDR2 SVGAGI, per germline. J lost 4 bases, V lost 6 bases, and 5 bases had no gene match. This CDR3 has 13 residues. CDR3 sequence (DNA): TGTGCCAGCAGCGGACAGGCGGCCTATGGCTACACCTTC. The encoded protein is CASSGQAAYGYTF.

The DNA for the CDR3 is TGTGCCACCAGCAGAGAGGACAGGTACTTCGAAAAACTGTTTTTT. Protein product: CATSREDRYFEKLFF. The chain has TRBV15 and TRBJ1-4; 7 positions match TRBD1. The CDR3 sequence is 15 residues long. Germline V gene lookup returns CDR1 LNHNV and CDR2 YYDKDF (reference sequence). J gave up 8 bases and V 0 bases, and 6 bases lay outside the gene matches.

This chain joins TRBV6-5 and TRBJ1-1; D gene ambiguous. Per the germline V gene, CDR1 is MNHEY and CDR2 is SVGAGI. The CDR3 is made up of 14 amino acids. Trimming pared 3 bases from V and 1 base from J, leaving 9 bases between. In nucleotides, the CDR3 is TGTGCCAGCAGTTATTCCAACAGGAACACTGAAGCTTTCTTT. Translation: CASSYSNRNTEAFF.

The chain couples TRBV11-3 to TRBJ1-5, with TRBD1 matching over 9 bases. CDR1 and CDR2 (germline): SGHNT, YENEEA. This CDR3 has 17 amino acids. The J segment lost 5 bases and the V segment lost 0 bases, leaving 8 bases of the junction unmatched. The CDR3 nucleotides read TGTGCCAGCAGCTTAGACTCCGGGACAGGGAGTCATCAGCCCCAGCATTTT. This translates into CASSLDSGTGSHQPQHF.

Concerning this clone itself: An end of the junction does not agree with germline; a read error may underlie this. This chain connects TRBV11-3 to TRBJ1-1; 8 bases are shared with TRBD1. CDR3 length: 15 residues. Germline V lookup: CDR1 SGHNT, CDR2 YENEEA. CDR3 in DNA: TGTGCCAGCAGCTTAACTCGGACAGGGAACGCTGAAGCTTTCTTT. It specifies CASSLTRTGNAEAFF.

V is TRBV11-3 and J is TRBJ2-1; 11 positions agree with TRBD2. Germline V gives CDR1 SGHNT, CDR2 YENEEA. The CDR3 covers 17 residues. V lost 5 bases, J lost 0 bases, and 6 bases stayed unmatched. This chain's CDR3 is CASSAGTSGSSYNEQFF. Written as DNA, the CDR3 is TGTGCCAGCAGCGCCGGGACTAGCGGAAGCTCCTACAATGAGCAGTTCTTC.

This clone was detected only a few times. The DNA of the CDR3 is TGTGCCAGCAGTAGCGGGAGACCCTACAATGAGCAGTTCTTC. Its translation is CASSSGRPYNEQFF. The genes are TRBV28 and TRBJ2-1, with 8 bases matching TRBD2. This CDR3 is built from 14 residues. Germline V CDR1 and CDR2: MDHEN, SYDVKM. Unmatched junction bases numbered 2, after V lost 5 bases and J lost 2 bases.

The CDR3 protein is CASTGTGREKLFF. CDR3 bases: TGTGCCAGCACTGGGACAGGGAGAGAAAAACTGTTTTTT. The chain is built from TRBV6-6 and TRBJ1-4; 9 nucleotides line up with TRBD1. Germline V gives CDR1 MNHNY, CDR2 SVGAGI (reference sequence). V gave up 7 bases and J gave up 8 bases; unmatched junction bases: 5. This CDR3 comprises 13 residues.

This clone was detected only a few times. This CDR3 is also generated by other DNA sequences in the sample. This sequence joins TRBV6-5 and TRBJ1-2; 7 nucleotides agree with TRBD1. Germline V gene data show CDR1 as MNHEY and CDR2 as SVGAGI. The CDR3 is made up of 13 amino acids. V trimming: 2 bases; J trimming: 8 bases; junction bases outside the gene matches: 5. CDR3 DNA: TGTGCCAGCAGTTACCGCACAGGGGACGGCTACACCTTC. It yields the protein CASSYRTGDGYTF.

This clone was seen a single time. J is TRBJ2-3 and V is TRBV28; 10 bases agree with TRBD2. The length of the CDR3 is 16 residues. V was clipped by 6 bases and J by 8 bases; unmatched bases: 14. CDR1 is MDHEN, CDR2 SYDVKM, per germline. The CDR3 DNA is TGTGCCAGCAGCCAAACTAGCGGGGCGGGTCCGGGTACGCAGTATTTT. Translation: CASSQTSGAGPGTQYF. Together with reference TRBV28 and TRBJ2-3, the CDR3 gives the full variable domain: DVKVTQSSRYLVKRTGEKVFLECVQDMDHENMFWYRQDPGLGLRLIYFSYDVKMKEKGDIPEGYSVSREKKERFSLILESASTNQTSMYLCASSQTSGAGPGTQYFGPGTRLTVL.

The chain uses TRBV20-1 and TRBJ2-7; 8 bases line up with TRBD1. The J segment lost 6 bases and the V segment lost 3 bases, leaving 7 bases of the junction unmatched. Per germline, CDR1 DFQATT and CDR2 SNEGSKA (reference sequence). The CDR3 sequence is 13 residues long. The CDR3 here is CSASPRQGREQYF. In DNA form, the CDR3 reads TGCAGTGCTAGTCCTAGACAGGGGCGCGAGCAGTACTTC.

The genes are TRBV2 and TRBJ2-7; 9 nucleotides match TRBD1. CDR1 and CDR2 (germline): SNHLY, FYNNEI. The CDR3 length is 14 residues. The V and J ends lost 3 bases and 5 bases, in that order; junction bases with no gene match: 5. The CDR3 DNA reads TGTGCCAGCAGTGAGGGACAGGGAGGCCACGAGCAGTACTTC. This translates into CASSEGQGGHEQYF.

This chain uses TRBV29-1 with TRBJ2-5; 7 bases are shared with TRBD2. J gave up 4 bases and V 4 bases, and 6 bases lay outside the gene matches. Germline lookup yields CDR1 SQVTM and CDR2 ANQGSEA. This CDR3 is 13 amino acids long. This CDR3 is CSVAGGSGETQYF. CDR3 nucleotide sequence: TGCAGCGTTGCCGGGGGGAGTGGAGAGACCCAGTACTTC.

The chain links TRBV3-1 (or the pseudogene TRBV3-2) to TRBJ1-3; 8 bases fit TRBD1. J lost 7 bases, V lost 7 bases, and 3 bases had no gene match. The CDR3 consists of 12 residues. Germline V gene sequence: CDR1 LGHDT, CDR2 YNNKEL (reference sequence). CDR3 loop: CASNNRGNTIYF. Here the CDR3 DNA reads TGTGCCAGCAACAACAGGGGGAACACCATATATTTT.